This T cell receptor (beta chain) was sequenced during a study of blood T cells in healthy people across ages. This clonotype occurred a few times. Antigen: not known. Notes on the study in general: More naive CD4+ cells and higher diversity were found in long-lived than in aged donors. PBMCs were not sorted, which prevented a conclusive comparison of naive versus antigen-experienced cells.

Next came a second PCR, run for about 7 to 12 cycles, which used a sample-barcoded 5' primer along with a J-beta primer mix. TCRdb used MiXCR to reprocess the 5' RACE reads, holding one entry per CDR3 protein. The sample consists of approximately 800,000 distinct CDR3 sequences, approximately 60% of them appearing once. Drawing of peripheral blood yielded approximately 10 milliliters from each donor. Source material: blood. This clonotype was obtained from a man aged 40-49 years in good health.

The CDR3 coding sequence is TGCAGCGTTGACAAGACAGGGGTTCGGGATGAGCAGTTCTTC. It codes for CSVDKTGVRDEQFF. The chain carries TRBV29-1 and TRBJ2-1; 8 bases are shared with TRBD1. Germline V lookup: CDR1 SQVTM, CDR2 ANQGSEA. V trimming: 3 bases; J trimming: 8 bases; junction bases outside the gene matches: 9. The CDR3 loop spans 14 amino acids.